This T cell receptor (beta chain) was identified in a study of monozygotic twins with inflammatory bowel disease. Study results and limitations: Diversity of TCRbeta measured by inverse Simpson was lower in IBD patients than in healthy co-twins. Separate T cell subtypes could not be resolved from one another.

Across eight separate reactions for each sample, cDNA was made. From its re-call of the 5' RACE reads, TCRdb lists each CDR3 protein once, without DNA. The repertoire table contains roughly 320,000 distinct CDR3 sequences. A word on this clonotype: Antigen specificity is unknown.

Germline V gives CDR1 SQVTM, CDR2 ANQGSEA. The CDR3 has 13 amino acids. The receptor was derived from a human donor with ulcerative colitis or Crohn's disease, or a healthy co-twin of an affected twin (not recorded which). This chain links TRBV29-1 with TRBJ2-7; without DNA, the TCRdb call of TRBD2 cannot be checked. Sequenced sample: blood. The chain's CDR3 is CSAYSGSSYEQYF.